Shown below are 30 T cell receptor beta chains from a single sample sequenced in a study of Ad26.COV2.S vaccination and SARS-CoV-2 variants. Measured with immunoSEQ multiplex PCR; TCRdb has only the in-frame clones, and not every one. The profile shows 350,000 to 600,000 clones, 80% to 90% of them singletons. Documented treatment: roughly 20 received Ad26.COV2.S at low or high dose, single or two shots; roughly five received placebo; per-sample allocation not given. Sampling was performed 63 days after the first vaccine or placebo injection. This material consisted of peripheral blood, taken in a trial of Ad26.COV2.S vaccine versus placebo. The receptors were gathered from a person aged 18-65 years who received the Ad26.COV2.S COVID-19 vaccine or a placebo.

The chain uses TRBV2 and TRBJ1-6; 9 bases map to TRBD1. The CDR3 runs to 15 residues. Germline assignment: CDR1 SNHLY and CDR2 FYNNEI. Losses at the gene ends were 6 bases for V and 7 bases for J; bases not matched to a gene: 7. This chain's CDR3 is CASRVTGQGNSPLHF. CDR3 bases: TGTGCCAGCAGGGTCACGGGACAGGGAAATTCACCCCTCCACTTT.

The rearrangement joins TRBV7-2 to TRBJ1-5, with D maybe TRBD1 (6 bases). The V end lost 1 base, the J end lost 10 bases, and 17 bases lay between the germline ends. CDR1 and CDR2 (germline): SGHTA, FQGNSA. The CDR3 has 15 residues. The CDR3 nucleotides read TGTGCCAGCAGCTTAGAGGCCAGGGGCGTCTCACCCCAGCATTTT. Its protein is CASSLEARGVSPQHF.

The CDR3 loop reads CASSILSGPNEKLFF. In DNA, the CDR3 is TGTGCCAGCAGTATTCTGTCGGGTCCTAATGAAAAACTGTTTTTT. The chain is built from TRBV6-5 and TRBJ1-4; no clear D gene. This CDR3 region has 15 residues. Trimming left V 5 bases short and J 3 bases short, with 13 bases between. CDR1 and CDR2 (germline): MNHEY, SVGAGI.

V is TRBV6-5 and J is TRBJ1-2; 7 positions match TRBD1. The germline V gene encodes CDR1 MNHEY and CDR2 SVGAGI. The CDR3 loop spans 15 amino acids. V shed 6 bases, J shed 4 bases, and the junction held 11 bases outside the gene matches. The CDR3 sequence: CASSTRQGGGYGYTF. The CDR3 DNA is TGTGCCAGCAGCACACGACAGGGAGGAGGCTATGGCTACACCTTC.

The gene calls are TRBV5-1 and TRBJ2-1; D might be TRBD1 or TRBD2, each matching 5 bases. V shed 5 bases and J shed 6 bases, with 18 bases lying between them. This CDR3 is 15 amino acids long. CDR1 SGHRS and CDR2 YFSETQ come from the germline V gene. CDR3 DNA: TGCGCCAGCAGTCGAACACCGGGACGGGGCAATGAGCAGTTCTTC. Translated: CASSRTPGRGNEQFF. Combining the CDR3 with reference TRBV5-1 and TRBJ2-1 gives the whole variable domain KAGVTQTPRYLIKTRGQQVTLSCSPISGHRSVSWYQQTPGQGLQFLFEYFSETQRNKGNFPGRFSGRQFSNSRSEMNVSTLELGDSALYLCASSRTPGRGNEQFFGPGTRLTVL.

The CDR3 DNA is TGTGCCAGCAGCTTAGACAGGGTCGTCACAGATACGCAGTATTTT. It translates to CASSLDRVVTDTQYF. The V gene is TRBV13, the J gene TRBJ2-3; perhaps TRBD1 as D (6 bases). Deletions cut 1 base from V and 2 bases from J, with 10 bases between. The germline gives CDR1 PRHDT, CDR2 FYEKMQ (reference sequence). The CDR3 runs 15 residues.

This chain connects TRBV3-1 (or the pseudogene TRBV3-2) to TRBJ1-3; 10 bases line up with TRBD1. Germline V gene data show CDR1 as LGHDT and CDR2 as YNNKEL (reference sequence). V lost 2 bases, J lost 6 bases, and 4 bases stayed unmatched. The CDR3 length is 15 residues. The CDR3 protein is CASSQTGTGANTIYF. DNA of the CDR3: TGTGCCAGCAGCCAAACCGGGACAGGGGCAAACACCATATATTTT.

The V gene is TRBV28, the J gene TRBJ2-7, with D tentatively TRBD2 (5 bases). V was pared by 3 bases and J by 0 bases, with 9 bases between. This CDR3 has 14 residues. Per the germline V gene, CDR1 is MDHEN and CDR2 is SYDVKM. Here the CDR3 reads CASSFLGASYEQYF. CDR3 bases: TGTGCCAGCAGTTTTTTGGGAGCCTCCTACGAGCAGTACTTC.

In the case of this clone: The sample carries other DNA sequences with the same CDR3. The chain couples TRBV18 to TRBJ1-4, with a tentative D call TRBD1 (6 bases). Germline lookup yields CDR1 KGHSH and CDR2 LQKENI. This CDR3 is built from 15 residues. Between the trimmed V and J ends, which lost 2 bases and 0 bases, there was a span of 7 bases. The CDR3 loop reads CASSPRTATNEKLFF. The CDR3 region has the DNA TGTGCCAGCTCACCAAGGACAGCAACTAATGAAAAACTGTTTTTT.

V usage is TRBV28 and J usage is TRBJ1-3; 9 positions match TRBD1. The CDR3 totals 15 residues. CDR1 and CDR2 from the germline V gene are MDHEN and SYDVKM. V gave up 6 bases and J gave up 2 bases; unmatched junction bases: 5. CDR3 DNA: TGTGCCAGCAGGACAGGGGGATTAGCTGGAAACACCATATATTTT. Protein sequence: CASRTGGLAGNTIYF.

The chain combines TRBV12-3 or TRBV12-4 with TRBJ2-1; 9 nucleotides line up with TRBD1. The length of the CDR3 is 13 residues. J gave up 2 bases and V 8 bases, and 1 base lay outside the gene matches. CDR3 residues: CASRDRAYNEQFF. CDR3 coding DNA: TGTGCCAGCCGGGACAGGGCCTACAATGAGCAGTTCTTC.

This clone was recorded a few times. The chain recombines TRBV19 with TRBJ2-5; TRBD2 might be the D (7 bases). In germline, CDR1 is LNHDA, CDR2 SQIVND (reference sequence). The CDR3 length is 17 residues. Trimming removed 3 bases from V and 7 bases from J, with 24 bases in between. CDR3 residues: CASSMGGGGGPQATQYF. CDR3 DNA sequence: TGTGCCAGTAGTATGGGGGGGGGCGGAGGACCGCAGGCGACCCAGTACTTC.

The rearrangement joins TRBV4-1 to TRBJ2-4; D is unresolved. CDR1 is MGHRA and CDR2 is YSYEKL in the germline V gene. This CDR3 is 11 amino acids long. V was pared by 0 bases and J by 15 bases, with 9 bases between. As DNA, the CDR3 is TGCGCCAGCAGCCAAGAGCGACTCTTGTACTTC. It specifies CASSQERLLYF.

The CDR3 region is CASSYSSPGYEQFF. The CDR3, as DNA: TGTGCCAGCAGTTACTCGAGTCCGGGATATGAGCAGTTCTTC. This chain connects TRBV6-5 to TRBJ2-1, with D perhaps TRBD2 (5 bases). This CDR3 spans 14 amino acids. In germline, CDR1 is MNHEY, CDR2 SVGAGI. V lost 0 bases, J lost 8 bases, and 11 bases lay in between.

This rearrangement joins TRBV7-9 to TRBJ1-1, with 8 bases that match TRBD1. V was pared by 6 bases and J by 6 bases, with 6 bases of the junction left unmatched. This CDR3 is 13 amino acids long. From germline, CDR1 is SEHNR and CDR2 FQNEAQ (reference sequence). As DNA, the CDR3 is TGTGCCAGCAGGTCAACAGGGGGGCCTGAAGCTTTCTTT. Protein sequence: CASRSTGGPEAFF.

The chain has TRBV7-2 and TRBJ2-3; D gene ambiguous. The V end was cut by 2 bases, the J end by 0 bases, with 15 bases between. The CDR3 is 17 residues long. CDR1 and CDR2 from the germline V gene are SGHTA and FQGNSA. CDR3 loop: CASSLYALGRSTDTQYF. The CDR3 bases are TGTGCCAGCAGCTTATATGCTCTTGGCCGTAGCACAGATACGCAGTATTTT.

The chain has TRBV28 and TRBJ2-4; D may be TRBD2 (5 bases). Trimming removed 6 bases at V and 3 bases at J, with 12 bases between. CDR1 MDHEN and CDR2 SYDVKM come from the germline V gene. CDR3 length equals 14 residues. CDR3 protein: CASSVRGLKNIQYF. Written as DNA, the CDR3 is TGTGCCAGCAGCGTGAGAGGGCTCAAAAACATTCAGTACTTC.

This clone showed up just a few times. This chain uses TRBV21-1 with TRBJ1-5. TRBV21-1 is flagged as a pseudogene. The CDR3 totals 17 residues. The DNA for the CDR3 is TGTGCCAGCAGCAAAGCTTGGGAGGGGGCGGACAATCAGCCCCAGCATTTT. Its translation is CASSKAWEGADNQPQHF.

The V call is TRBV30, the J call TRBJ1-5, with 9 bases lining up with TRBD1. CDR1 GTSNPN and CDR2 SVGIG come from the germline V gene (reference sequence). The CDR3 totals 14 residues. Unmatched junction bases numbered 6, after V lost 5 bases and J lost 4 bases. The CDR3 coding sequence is TGTGCCTGGGACACCGGGACAGGGAATCAGCCCCAGCATTTT. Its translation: CAWDTGTGNQPQHF.

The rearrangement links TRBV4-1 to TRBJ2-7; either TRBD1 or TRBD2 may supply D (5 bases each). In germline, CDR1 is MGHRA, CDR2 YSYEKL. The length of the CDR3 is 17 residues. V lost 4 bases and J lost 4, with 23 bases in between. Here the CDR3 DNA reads TGCGCCAGCAGCCCGGAGGAATGGGGGATTAATTCGTACGAGCAGTACTTC. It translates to CASSPEEWGINSYEQYF.

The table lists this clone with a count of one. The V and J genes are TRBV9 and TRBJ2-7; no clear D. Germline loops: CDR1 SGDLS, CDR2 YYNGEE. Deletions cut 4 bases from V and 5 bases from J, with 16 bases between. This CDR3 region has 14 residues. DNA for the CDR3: TGTGCCAGCAGCCCGCTAATCGGATCGGACGAGCAGTACTTC. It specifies CASSPLIGSDEQYF.

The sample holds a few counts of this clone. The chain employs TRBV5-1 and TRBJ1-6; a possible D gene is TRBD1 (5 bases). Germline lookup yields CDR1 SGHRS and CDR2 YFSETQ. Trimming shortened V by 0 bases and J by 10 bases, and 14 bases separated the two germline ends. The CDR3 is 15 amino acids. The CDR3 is CASSLAGTVGSPLHF. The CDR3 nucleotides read TGCGCCAGCAGCTTGGCAGGGACGGTGGGCTCACCCCTCCACTTT.

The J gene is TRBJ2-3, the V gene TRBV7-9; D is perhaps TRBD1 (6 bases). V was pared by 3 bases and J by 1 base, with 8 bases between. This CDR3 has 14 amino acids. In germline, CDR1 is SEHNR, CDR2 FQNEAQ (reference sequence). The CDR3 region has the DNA TGTGCCAGCAGCTTCGAGGGGGGCACAGATACGCAGTATTTT. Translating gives CASSFEGGTDTQYF.

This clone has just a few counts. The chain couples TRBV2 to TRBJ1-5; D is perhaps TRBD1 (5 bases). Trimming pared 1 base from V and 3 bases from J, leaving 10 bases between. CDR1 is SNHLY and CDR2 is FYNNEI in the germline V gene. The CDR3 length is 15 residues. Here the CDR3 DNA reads TGTGCCAGCAGTGAAGACAGGCGGTACAATCAGCCCCAGCATTTT. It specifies CASSEDRRYNQPQHF. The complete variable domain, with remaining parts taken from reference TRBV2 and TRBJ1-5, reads EPEVTQTPSHQVTQMGQEVILRCVPISNHLYFYWYRQILGQKVEFLVSFYNNEISEKSEIFDDQFSVERPDGSNFTLKIRSTKLEDSAMYFCASSEDRRYNQPQHFGDGTRLSIL.

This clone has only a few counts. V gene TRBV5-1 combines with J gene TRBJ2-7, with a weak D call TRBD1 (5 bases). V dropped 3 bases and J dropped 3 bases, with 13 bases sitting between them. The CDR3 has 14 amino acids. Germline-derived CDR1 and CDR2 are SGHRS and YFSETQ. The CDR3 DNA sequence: TGCGCCAGCAGCTCCGGACAATCTGGCTACGAGCAGTACTTC. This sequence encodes CASSSGQSGYEQYF.

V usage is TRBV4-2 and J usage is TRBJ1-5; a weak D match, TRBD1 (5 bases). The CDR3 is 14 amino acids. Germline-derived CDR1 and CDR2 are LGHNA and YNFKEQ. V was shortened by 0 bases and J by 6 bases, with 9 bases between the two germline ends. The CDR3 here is CASSQEGVGQPQHF. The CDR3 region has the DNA TGTGCCAGCAGCCAAGAAGGGGTAGGTCAGCCCCAGCATTTT.

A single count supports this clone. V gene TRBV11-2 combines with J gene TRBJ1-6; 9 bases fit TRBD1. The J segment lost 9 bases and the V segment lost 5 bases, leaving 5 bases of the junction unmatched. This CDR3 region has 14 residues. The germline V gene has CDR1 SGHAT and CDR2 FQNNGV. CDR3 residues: CASSVQGAGSPLHF. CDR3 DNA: TGTGCCAGCAGCGTACAGGGGGCGGGTTCACCCCTCCACTTT.

The CDR3, as DNA: TGTGCCAGCAGCAAAAATTACAGGGGGCGAACAGATACGCAGTATTTT. This sequence encodes CASSKNYRGRTDTQYF. The chain combines TRBV9 with TRBJ2-3, with 9 bases aligning to TRBD1. After removal of 4 bases from V and 3 bases from J, the junction contained 9 bases not matched to a gene. The CDR3 consists of 16 residues. Per germline, CDR1 SGDLS and CDR2 YYNGEE. Based on the CDR3 plus reference TRBV9 and TRBJ2-3, the full variable domain is DSGVTQTPKHLITATGQRVTLRCSPRSGDLSVYWYQQSLDQGLQFLIQYYNGEERAKGNILERFSAQQFPDLHSELNLSSLELGDSALYFCASSKNYRGRTDTQYFGPGTRLTVL.

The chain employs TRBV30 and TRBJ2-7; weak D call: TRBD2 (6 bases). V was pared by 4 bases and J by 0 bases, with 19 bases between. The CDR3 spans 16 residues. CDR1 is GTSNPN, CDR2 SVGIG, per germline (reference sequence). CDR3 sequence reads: CAWTSPGTSLSYEQYF. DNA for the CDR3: TGTGCCTGGACCTCACCCGGGACTTCCCTCTCCTACGAGCAGTACTTC.

This CDR3 is CATSGPPGYEQYF. The DNA of the CDR3 is TGTGCCACCTCGGGACCTCCGGGGTACGAGCAGTACTTC. The V gene is TRBV28, the J gene TRBJ2-7; D might be TRBD1 or TRBD2, each matching 5 bases. Germline V gene data show CDR1 as MDHEN and CDR2 as SYDVKM. There are 13 residues in the CDR3. V lost 10 bases to trimming and J lost 4 bases, with 17 bases between them.